This TCR beta chain came from a study of cytomegalovirus exposure and HLA in healthy donors. On the study more broadly: Researchers found that roughly 81% of a few hundred genotyped donors fell within the Caucasian-associated ancestry cluster.

Findings and limits, study-wide: Cytomegalovirus association was assigned to more than 150 TCR beta chains.

V gave up 1 base and J gave up 7 bases, with 13 bases separating them. This CDR3 comprises 14 residues. Per the germline V gene, CDR1 is SGHNT and CDR2 is YENEEA. It was with 60 Vbeta and 13 Jbeta primers that the PCR ran. Authors' data handling: In a later analysis, roughly 10 million of approximately 81 million unique beta chains occurred in at least two donors. Repertoires were generated with immunoSEQ multiplex PCR, while TCRdb's copy carries only in-frame clones and drops some. The V and J calls and the clone size are those of that table, but D and trimming were determined from the DNA. In the table there are 150,000 to 180,000 clones, about 83% of which are singletons. A remark on this clone: Its antigen is still unknown.

This sequence was found in a woman in her 40s in good health and CMV-seronegative. V usage is TRBV11-3 and J usage is TRBJ1-1; D ambiguous. The sample comprised PBMCs. CDR3 nucleotide sequence: TGTGCCAGCAGCTTAGTCCATATGAGTGGTGAAGCTTTCTTT. Translating gives CASSLVHMSGEAFF.